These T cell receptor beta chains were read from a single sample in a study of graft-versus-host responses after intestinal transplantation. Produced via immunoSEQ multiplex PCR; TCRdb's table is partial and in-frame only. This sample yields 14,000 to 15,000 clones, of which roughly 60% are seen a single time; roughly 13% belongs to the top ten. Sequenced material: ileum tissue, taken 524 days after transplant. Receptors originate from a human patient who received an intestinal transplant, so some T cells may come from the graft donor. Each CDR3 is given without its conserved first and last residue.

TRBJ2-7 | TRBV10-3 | AISDWEAYEQY
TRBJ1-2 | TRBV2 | ASTGKLNYGYT
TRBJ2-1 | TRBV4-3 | ASSQGVSGGSGDEQF
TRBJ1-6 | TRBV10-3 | AISMETRNSPLH
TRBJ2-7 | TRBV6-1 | ASKGLAGYEQY
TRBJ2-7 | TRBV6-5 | ASSYSRWSGGAGQY
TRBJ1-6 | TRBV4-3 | ASSQEKGDAYSPLH
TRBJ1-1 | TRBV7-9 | ASSLAFLATEAF
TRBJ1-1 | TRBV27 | ASSPLIGQTSYTEAF
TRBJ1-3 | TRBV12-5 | ASGSGQGIFSGNTIY
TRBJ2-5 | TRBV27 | ASSPTPQGETQY
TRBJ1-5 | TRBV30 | AWSEGTGFNQPQH
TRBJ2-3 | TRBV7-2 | ASSPERNTDTQY
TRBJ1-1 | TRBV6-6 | ASSISVGDTEAF
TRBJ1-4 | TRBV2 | ASSDVYRDEKLF
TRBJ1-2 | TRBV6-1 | ASSRDRSGYGYT
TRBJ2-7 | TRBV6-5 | ASSLDRSGYEQY
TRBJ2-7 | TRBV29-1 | SVENPGQGGGEQY